What follows is one T cell receptor (beta chain) and its context. This CDR3 is built from 15 residues. Germline V lookup: CDR1 LGHNA, CDR2 YSLEER. The V gene end was trimmed by 1 base and the J gene end by 11 bases; junction bases not matched to a gene: 4. Survey-level resolution applied to immunoSEQ assay v3.0. The protocol was immunoSEQ multiplex PCR, while the TCRdb copy is restricted to in-frame clones and leaves out a portion. Here the sample spans 30,000 to 35,000 clones, under 85% being singletons. Every donor contributed at least one pre-ART and at least two post-ART PBMC samples. Before DNA extraction, about 1-11 million cryopreserved PBMC were held in the samples. The data belong to a study of long-term antiretroviral therapy in people with HIV. Looking at the study overall: It was about a decade after the earliest samples that the 2015 immediate-ART recommendation appeared.

The source of this sequence is a man in his forties or fifties with HIV. The chain is built from TRBV4-3 and TRBJ1-6, with 11 bases aligning to TRBD1. Sequencing was performed on unsorted PBMCs, taken 3 years after starting antiretroviral therapy. CDR3: CASSQADRGRTPLHF. As DNA, the CDR3 is TGCGCCAGCAGCCAAGCGGACAGGGGGCGGACACCCCTCCACTTT.